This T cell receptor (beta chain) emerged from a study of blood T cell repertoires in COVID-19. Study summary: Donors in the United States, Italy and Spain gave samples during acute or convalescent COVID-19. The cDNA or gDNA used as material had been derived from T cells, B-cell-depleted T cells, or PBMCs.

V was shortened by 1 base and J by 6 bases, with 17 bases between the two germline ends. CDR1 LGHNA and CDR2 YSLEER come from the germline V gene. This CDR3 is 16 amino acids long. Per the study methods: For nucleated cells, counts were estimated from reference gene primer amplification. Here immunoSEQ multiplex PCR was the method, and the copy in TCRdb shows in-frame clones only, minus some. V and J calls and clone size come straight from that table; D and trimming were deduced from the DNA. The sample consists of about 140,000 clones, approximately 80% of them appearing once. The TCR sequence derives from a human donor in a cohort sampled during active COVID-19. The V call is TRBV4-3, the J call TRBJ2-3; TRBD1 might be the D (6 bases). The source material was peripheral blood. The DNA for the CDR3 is TGCGCCAGCAGCCAAGTCATAGGGCAGGGGACCGATACGCAGTATTTT. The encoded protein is CASSQVIGQGTDTQYF.